What follows are 9 T cell receptor beta chains derived from one specimen sequenced in a study of T cell responses to AZD1222 COVID-19 vaccine. Using immunoSEQ multiplex PCR, the repertoire was profiled, and TCRdb retains in-frame clones only, with some absent. The sample has 85,000 to 130,000 clones, over 85% seen once; the top ten hold 5%. This material consisted of peripheral blood, taken on day 0 of AZD1222 vaccination. These receptors were taken from an adult in good health.

This chain joins TRBV28 and TRBJ2-1; D is ambiguous. Germline V gene sequence: CDR1 MDHEN, CDR2 SYDVKM. V dropped 8 bases and J dropped 1 base, with 9 bases sitting between them. The CDR3 loop spans 13 amino acids. This CDR3 is CASRRQSYNEQFF. In DNA, the CDR3 is TGTGCCAGCCGGCGTCAGTCCTACAATGAGCAGTTCTTC.

The chain joins TRBV7-3 to TRBJ1-2, with D hard to call. V was trimmed by 3 bases and J by 3 bases, leaving 14 bases between them. This CDR3 comprises 15 residues. CDR1 SGHTA and CDR2 FQGTGA come from the germline V gene. CDR3 residues: CASSLMRADDYGYTF. The CDR3 region has the DNA TGTGCCAGCAGCTTGATGAGGGCGGACGACTATGGCTACACCTTC.

This clone appeared a single time. The rearrangement uses TRBV11-2 and TRBJ2-7, with 7 positions matching TRBD1. The CDR3 length is 14 residues. Per germline, CDR1 SGHAT and CDR2 FQNNGV. V lost 4 bases, J lost 9 bases, and 12 bases stayed unmatched. CDR3 sequence: CASSSPTRDRSQYF. Here the CDR3 DNA reads TGTGCCAGCAGCTCACCGACCCGGGACAGATCGCAGTACTTC.

This chain joins TRBV2 and TRBJ2-2, with TRBD2 matching 8 bases. Germline assignment: CDR1 SNHLY and CDR2 FYNNEI. V was clipped by 7 bases and J by 5 bases; unmatched bases: 6. The CDR3 runs 14 residues. CDR3 coding DNA: TGTGCCAGCACGGGAGGGCGCGGAACCGGGGAGCTGTTTTTT. Amino acid sequence: CASTGGRGTGELFF.

The V call is TRBV12-5, the J call TRBJ2-2; D gene uncertain. Germline values: CDR1 LGHNT, CDR2 FRNRAP. V shed 7 bases and J shed 7 bases, with 10 bases lying between them. This CDR3 spans 12 amino acids. CDR3 protein: CASALEVGELFF. CDR3 bases: TGTGCTAGTGCCCTTGAGGTCGGGGAGCTGTTTTTT. The entire variable domain, with the rest obtained from reference TRBV12-5 and TRBJ2-2, is as follows: DARVTQTPRHKVTEMGQEVTMRCQPILGHNTVFWYRQTMMQGLELLAYFRNRAPLDDSGMPKDRFSAEMPDATLATLKIQPSEPRDSAVYFCASALEVGELFFGEGSRLTVL.

The chain is built from TRBV10-1 and TRBJ2-1; 15 bases are shared with TRBD2. With V trimmed by 4 bases and J by 3 bases, 7 bases remained unmatched. Per germline, CDR1 WNHNN and CDR2 SYGVQD (reference sequence). The CDR3 totals 18 residues. The CDR3 nucleotides are TGCGCCAGCAGTGGACGGACTAGCGGGAGGGCCGGCTACAATGAGCAGTTCTTC. Residues: CASSGRTSGRAGYNEQFF.

V usage is TRBV18 and J usage is TRBJ1-1, with 9 bases that match TRBD1. Germline V gives CDR1 KGHSH, CDR2 LQKENI. V was clipped by 5 bases and J by 5 bases; unmatched bases: 12. The CDR3 totals 16 residues. The CDR3 DNA reads as TGTGCCAGCTCAACGGGACAGGGAAAGGCGGTAACTGAAGCTTTCTTT. The encoded protein is CASSTGQGKAVTEAFF. The full variable domain, rest sourced from reference TRBV18 and TRBJ1-1, is NAGVMQNPRHLVRRRGQEARLRCSPMKGHSHVYWYRQLPEEGLKFMVYLQKENIIDESGMPKERFSAEFPKEGPSILRIQQVVRGDSAAYFCASSTGQGKAVTEAFFGQGTRLTVV.

The chain has TRBV10-3 and TRBJ1-2; perhaps TRBD1 as D (6 bases). Trimming shortened V by 4 bases and J by 6 bases, and 9 bases separated the two germline ends. Germline V lookup: CDR1 ENHRY, CDR2 SYGVKD. The CDR3 consists of 12 residues. The chain's CDR3 is CAISGRTDGYTF. CDR3 in DNA: TGTGCCATCAGTGGAAGGACAGATGGCTACACCTTC.

For the CDR3, the DNA is TGTGCCAGCAGCGTAGAGGCAGGCTCTGGAAACACCATATATTTT. This translates into CASSVEAGSGNTIYF. This rearrangement joins TRBV9 to TRBJ1-3; D is unclear. Deletions cut 0 bases from V and 0 bases from J, with 7 bases between. The CDR3 consists of 15 residues. CDR1 and CDR2 (germline): SGDLS, YYNGEE.